The rows below give T cell receptor beta chains drawn from one sample of a study of shared clonotypes between healthy human individuals. Method: immunoSEQ multiplex PCR; TCRdb's copy keeps in-frame clones and lacks some. Counted here are 2 million to 2.5 million clones, 90% to 97% occurring once; the ten biggest clones make up 0.1% to 0.15%. Sequenced material: naive CD4+ T cells sorted from blood. The origin of the receptors is a man between 18 and 29 years old in good health. Each CDR3 is given with its conserved first and last residue. Each record gives: clone size, V gene, D gene, J gene, CDR3 protein, CDR3 DNA. A D gene is named only where the DNA matches it firmly. Where a row states a size, it is once, few, many or the class of an expanded clone; other rows omit it.

.	TRBV18	TRBD2	TRBJ2-3	CASSPRLAGTDTQYF	TGTGCCAGCTCACCACGGCTAGCGGGCACAGATACGCAGTATTTT
once	TRBV5-4	.	TRBJ2-3	CASSPDGGGSDTQYF	TGTGCCAGCAGCCCAGACGGGGGCGGGTCAGATACGCAGTATTTT
.	TRBV5-1	.	TRBJ2-2	CASGAAWPNTGELFF	TGCGCCAGCGGAGCCGCTTGGCCCAACACCGGGGAGCTGTTTTTT
.	TRBV6-1	TRBD1	TRBJ2-5	CASSESLGTGGYGTQYF	TGTGCCAGCAGTGAATCCCTCGGGACAGGGGGCTATGGGACCCAGTACTTC
.	TRBV25-1	.	TRBJ1-5	CASSGTGRNQPQHF	TGTGCCAGCAGTGGCACGGGCCGCAATCAGCCCCAGCATTTT
few	TRBV18	.	TRBJ1-4	CASSPRVSEKLFF	TGTGCCAGCTCACCACGAGTTTCGGAAAAACTGTTTTTT
.	TRBV28	.	TRBJ2-4	CASSLSPDGSAKNIQYF	TGTGCCAGCAGTCTATCCCCGGACGGGTCCGCCAAAAACATTCAGTACTTC
.	TRBV18	.	TRBJ2-2	CASSRVQGTGELFF	TGTGCCAGCTCACGCGTACAGGGTACCGGGGAGCTGTTTTTT
.	TRBV15	.	TRBJ1-4	CATSSDSAGPNEKLFF	TGTGCCACCAGTTCTGATTCCGCAGGACCTAATGAAAAACTGTTTTTT
.	TRBV15	TRBD2	TRBJ2-3	CATSRDRSSGRMGYTDTQYF	TGTGCCACCAGCAGAGACCGGTCTAGCGGGAGGATGGGTTACACAGATACGCAGTATTTT
.	TRBV5-1	.	TRBJ2-7	CASSSSSISYEQYF	TGCGCCAGCAGCTCAAGCAGTATCTCCTACGAGCAGTACTTC
.	TRBV18	.	TRBJ1-2	CASSSPGVDYGYTF	TGTGCCAGCTCATCCCCAGGGGTGGACTATGGCTACACCTTC
.	TRBV2	TRBD2	TRBJ2-7	CASLAGGYEQYF	TGTGCCAGCCTAGCGGGAGGTTACGAGCAGTACTTC
.	TRBV5-1	TRBD1	TRBJ1-1	CASSLGGTGSRVSEAFF	TGCGCCAGCAGCTTGGGCGGGACAGGGTCCCGAGTAAGTGAAGCTTTCTTT
once	TRBV29-1	.	TRBJ2-1	CSVVSDTTHEQFF	TGCAGCGTTGTAAGCGACACCACCCATGAGCAGTTCTTC
.	TRBV6-1	.	TRBJ1-3	CASSETGRNTIYF	TGTGCCAGCAGTGAAACAGGGCGAAACACCATATATTTT
once	TRBV2	.	TRBJ2-5	CAISRDGLETQYF	TGTGCCATTTCTCGGGACGGCCTAGAGACCCAGTACTTC
.	TRBV29-1	TRBD2	TRBJ2-5	CSAARGVDETQYF	TGCAGCGCCGCCCGGGGGGTCGATGAGACCCAGTACTTC
.	TRBV6-1	TRBD1	TRBJ1-1	CATETGANTEAFF	TGTGCCACCGAGACAGGGGCGAACACTGAAGCTTTCTTT
.	TRBV30	.	TRBJ2-7	CAWSVGHPYEQYF	TGTGCCTGGAGTGTGGGACACCCGTACGAGCAGTACTTC
.	TRBV6-5	.	TRBJ1-2	CASSYALRGYTF	TGTGCCAGCAGTTACGCCCTGCGGGGCTACACCTTC
.	TRBV7-9	.	TRBJ2-7	CASSLGAPDYEQYF	TGTGCCAGCAGCTTAGGTGCCCCGGACTACGAGCAGTACTTC